This T cell receptor (beta chain) was profiled in a study of CD8+ T cells in alopecia areata. Trimming took off 0 bases at V and 1 base at J, with 10 bases between the two ends. There are 16 residues in the CDR3. Germline V lookup: CDR1 MGHRA, CDR2 YSYEKL. Treatment meaning: oral pan-JAK inhibitor, 5-10 mg twice daily. T lymphocytes (CD4+ and CD8+) were sorted from PBMCs. In each case, RNA was isolated and then reverse transcribed into cDNA as the sequencing template. The data were produced by immunoSEQ multiplex PCR, yet TCRdb's version contains in-frame clones alone and is incomplete. The data show around 70,000 clones, over 25% seen once.

V and J are TRBV4-1 and TRBJ2-1; D gene ambiguous. The clonotype was recovered from a human donor with alopecia areata. This material consisted of CD8+ T cells sorted from blood, taken at week 4, from a patient treated with tofacitinib. The CDR3 sequence: CASSQDRSVSYNEQFF. DNA of the CDR3: TGCGCCAGCAGCCAAGATCGCTCAGTATCCTACAATGAGCAGTTCTTC.